Below are 32 T cell receptor beta chains sequenced from a single sample in a study of siplizumab effects on memory and regulatory T cells. Profiled with immunoSEQ multiplex PCR; TCRdb holds only in-frame clones, not every one. The sample lists about 100,000 clones; about 94% were seen once. Sequencing was performed on non-Treg CD4+ T cells sorted from blood. These receptors were taken from a human donor in good health.

A note on this clone: One end of the junction does not line up with germline, which may come from a read error. The chain combines TRBV5-4 with TRBJ2-7; 9 bases map to TRBD2. CDR3 length equals 14 residues. Germline CDR1 and CDR2: SGHNT and YYREEE (reference sequence). CDR3 coding DNA: TGTGCCAGCACCTTGACTAGCGGTTCCTACGAGCAGTACTTC. Protein sequence: CASTLTSGSYEQYF. The full variable domain, with the rest looked up from reference TRBV5-4 and TRBJ2-7, is ETGVTQSPTHLIKTRGQQVTLRCSSQSGHNTVSWYQQALGQGPQFIFQYYREEENGRGNFPPRFSGLQFPNYSSELNVNALELDDSALYLCASTLTSGSYEQYFGPGTRLTVT.

This chain uses TRBV11-2 with TRBJ2-7; 7 nucleotides match TRBD2. Germline CDR1 reads SGHAT; CDR2 reads FQNNGV. There are 14 residues in the CDR3. Germline trimming cut 5 bases from V and 3 bases from J; bases unmatched to any gene: 7. In DNA, the CDR3 is TGTGCCAGCAGCCAAGCGGGGATTTTCTACGAGCAGTACTTC. The encoded protein is CASSQAGIFYEQYF. Supplemented by reference TRBV11-2 and TRBJ2-7, the full variable domain reads EAGVAQSPRYKIIEKRQSVAFWCNPISGHATLYWYQQILGQGPKLLIQFQNNGVVDDSQLPKDRFSAERLKGVDSTLKIQPAKLEDSAVYLCASSQAGIFYEQYFGPGTRLTVT.

This chain uses TRBV19 with TRBJ2-1; 8 bases are shared with TRBD1. CDR1 is LNHDA, CDR2 SQIVND, per germline (reference sequence). Trimming took 5 bases from V and 1 from J; bases not matched to a gene: 7. The CDR3 has 16 residues. CDR3 in amino acids: CASSPGTGLSYNEQFF. The CDR3 nucleotides read TGTGCCAGTAGTCCAGGGACAGGCCTATCCTACAATGAGCAGTTCTTC. The full variable domain, its missing parts supplied by reference TRBV19 and TRBJ2-1, is DGGITQSPKYLFRKEGQNVTLSCEQNLNHDAMYWYRQDPGQGLRLIYYSQIVNDFQKGDIAEGYSVSREKKESFPLTVTSAQKNPTAFYLCASSPGTGLSYNEQFFGPGTRLTVL.

The V gene is TRBV5-1, the J gene TRBJ2-2; tentative D call: TRBD2 (6 bases). V lost 7 bases to trimming and J lost 0 bases, with 10 bases between them. CDR1 SGHRS and CDR2 YFSETQ come from the germline V gene. This CDR3 spans 14 amino acids. Written as DNA, the CDR3 is TGCGCCAGCGCGGCGGGATCGAACACCGGGGAGCTGTTTTTT. Translation gives CASAAGSNTGELFF.

The chain links TRBV11-3 to TRBJ2-1, with a possible D match to TRBD2 (6 bases). V lost 6 bases and J lost 9, with 15 bases in between. Germline CDR1 is SGHNT and CDR2 is YENEEA. The CDR3 has 13 residues. CDR3 in DNA: TGTGCCAGCAGGGAGCAGGCGGGAAGTGAGCAGTTCTTC. It yields the protein CASREQAGSEQFF.

The chain joins TRBV5-5 to TRBJ2-1; 9 nucleotides line up with TRBD2. This CDR3 contains 15 residues. Germline V gives CDR1 SGHKS, CDR2 YYEKEE (reference sequence). Trimming at V came to 3 bases and at J to 5 bases, leaving 6 bases not matched to a gene. The CDR3 DNA is TGTGCCAGCAGCTACGGGGCTAGCGGGGACAATGAGCAGTTCTTC. It yields the protein CASSYGASGDNEQFF.

This clone has only one observation. The chain links TRBV7-2 to TRBJ1-5; D possibly corresponds to TRBD1 (5 bases). The germline V and J ends were trimmed by 4 bases and 7 bases, with 11 bases remaining between them. This CDR3 has 13 amino acids. Germline assignment: CDR1 SGHTA and CDR2 FQGNSA. In DNA form, the CDR3 reads TGTGCCAGCAGCTCAAGCAGGGAACAGCCCCAGCATTTT. Translating it yields CASSSSREQPQHF. The variable domain in full, completed from reference TRBV7-2 and TRBJ1-5, reads GAGVSQSPSNKVTEKGKDVELRCDPISGHTALYWYRQSLGQGLEFLIYFQGNSAPDKSGLPSDRFSAERTGGSVSTLTIQRTQQEDSAVYLCASSSSREQPQHFGDGTRLSIL.

The V and J genes are TRBV19 and TRBJ2-3; 8 bases agree with TRBD2. Germline V CDR1 and CDR2: LNHDA, SQIVND (reference sequence). With V trimmed by 4 bases and J by 0 bases, 6 bases remained unmatched. The length of the CDR3 is 16 residues. The CDR3 is CASSTLAGPSTDTQYF. CDR3 in DNA: TGTGCCAGTAGTACTTTAGCGGGACCCAGCACAGATACGCAGTATTTT.

The chain employs TRBV2 and TRBJ2-3; TRBD2 might be the D (5 bases). The CDR3 consists of 13 residues. The V gene's germline CDR1 is SNHLY and CDR2 FYNNEI. Between the trimmed V and J ends, which lost 6 bases and 1 base, there was a span of 8 bases. The CDR3 is CASRLLGTDTQYF. DNA of the CDR3: TGTGCCAGCAGACTACTAGGCACAGATACGCAGTATTTT.

The chain combines TRBV19 with TRBJ2-1; 9 bases are shared with TRBD2. Germline trimming cut 9 bases from V and 8 bases from J; bases unmatched to any gene: 11. Germline values: CDR1 LNHDA, CDR2 SQIVND (reference sequence). The CDR3 is made up of 14 amino acids. DNA of the CDR3: TGTGCCAGCTCCCGCGGGAGGGCCAATGATGAGCAGTTCTTC. Encoded protein: CASSRGRANDEQFF.

The chain has TRBV18 and TRBJ2-7, with 11 bases fitting TRBD1. The germline gives CDR1 KGHSH, CDR2 LQKENI. The CDR3 covers 14 residues. Losses at the gene ends were 6 bases for V and 3 bases for J; bases not matched to a gene: 4. Written as DNA, the CDR3 is TGTGCCAGCTCCGAAGGGACAGGGGGCTACGAGCAGTACTTC. Protein product: CASSEGTGGYEQYF.

The CDR3 DNA reads TGTGCCAGCAGCTTGGGACTCCAGAGTAGCACAGATACGCAGTATTTT. This gives the protein CASSLGLQSSTDTQYF. The genes are TRBV5-4 and TRBJ2-3; D not certain. V lost 0 bases, J lost 0 bases, and 11 bases lay in between. The CDR3 length is 16 residues. The V gene's germline CDR1 is SGHNT and CDR2 YYREEE (reference sequence). The variable domain in full, with the rest retrieved from reference TRBV5-4 and TRBJ2-3, is ETGVTQSPTHLIKTRGQQVTLRCSSQSGHNTVSWYQQALGQGPQFIFQYYREEENGRGNFPPRFSGLQFPNYSSELNVNALELDDSALYLCASSLGLQSSTDTQYFGPGTRLTVL.

The rearrangement joins TRBV6-6 to TRBJ2-2; D is ambiguous. The CDR3 is 14 amino acids. The germline CDR1 and CDR2 sequences are MNHNY and SVGAGI (reference sequence). The V and J ends lost 5 bases and 5 bases respectively, with 12 bases between them. Written as DNA, the CDR3 is TGTGCCAGCAGTCGTGACGCCGGGACCGGGGAGCTGTTTTTT. As protein: CASSRDAGTGELFF.

The DNA of the CDR3 is TGTGCCTGGAGAGTTGCAGGAACCTACGAGCAGTACTTC. Encoded protein: CAWRVAGTYEQYF. The rearrangement uses TRBV30 and TRBJ2-7; D is ambiguous. CDR1 and CDR2 from the germline V gene are GTSNPN and SVGIG (reference sequence). The CDR3 runs 13 residues. Trimming shortened V by 3 bases and J by 2 bases, and 11 bases separated the two germline ends. Based on the CDR3 plus reference TRBV30 and TRBJ2-7, the full variable domain is SQTIHQWPATLVQPVGSPLSLECTVEGTSNPNLYWYRQAAGRGLQLLFYSVGIGQISSEVPQNLSASRPQDRQFILSSKKLLLSDSGFYLCAWRVAGTYEQYFGPGTRLTVT.

The chain links TRBV10-3 to TRBJ1-3, with D unresolved. CDR1 is ENHRY, CDR2 SYGVKD, per germline. Trimming cost V 4 bases and J 0 bases, with 13 bases left between them. The CDR3 runs to 16 residues. The CDR3 coding sequence is TGTGCCATCAGTGCCGGGTTCTCCCTCTCTGGAAACACCATATATTTT. Protein: CAISAGFSLSGNTIYF.

This chain uses TRBV11-2 with TRBJ1-1; the D is unclear. Trimming stripped 5 bases from V and 4 bases from J, with 11 bases between. Per the germline V gene, CDR1 is SGHAT and CDR2 is FQNNGV. The CDR3 has 13 amino acids. The CDR3 sequence: CASSNLRSTEAFF. The CDR3 region has the DNA TGTGCCAGCAGCAACCTACGGAGCACTGAAGCTTTCTTT.

The V and J genes are TRBV9 and TRBJ2-2; D unresolved. V shed 0 bases and J shed 6 bases, with 9 bases lying between them. Germline V gives CDR1 SGDLS, CDR2 YYNGEE. This CDR3 has 14 amino acids. CDR3 coding DNA: TGTGCCAGCAGCGTAGGTTTAGGGTCCGGGGAGCTGTTTTTT. It specifies CASSVGLGSGELFF.

This chain links TRBV1 with TRBJ1-1. TRBV1 constitutes a pseudogene. The CDR3 extends over 16 amino acids. The CDR3 region is CTSSPQPQMGNTEAFF. Here the CDR3 DNA reads TGCACCAGCAGCCCTCAGCCCCAAATGGGGAACACTGAAGCTTTCTTT.

V gene TRBV4-1 combines with J gene TRBJ1-6; possible D gene TRBD1, 5 bases. The CDR3 length is 16 residues. V shed 3 bases and J shed 8 bases, with 17 bases lying between them. The V gene's germline CDR1 is MGHRA and CDR2 YSYEKL. The CDR3 DNA follows: TGCGCCAGCAGCCATCAGGGAACCCCTGGATATTCACCCCTCCACTTT. Amino acid sequence: CASSHQGTPGYSPLHF.

The gene calls are TRBV28 and TRBJ2-1, with 8 bases identical to TRBD2. The CDR3 contains 15 residues. Losses at the gene ends were 2 bases for V and 3 bases for J; bases not matched to a gene: 3. Germline V gene sequence: CDR1 MDHEN, CDR2 SYDVKM. The CDR3 DNA sequence: TGTGCCAGCAGTTTAACTAGCGGAGTCTACAATGAGCAGTTCTTC. Protein: CASSLTSGVYNEQFF.

To note about this clone: Compared with germline, one end of the junction differs, possibly owing to a read error. The V gene is TRBV7-7, the J gene TRBJ2-2; 13 nucleotides match TRBD2. CDR3 length equals 15 residues. Germline V gene sequence: CDR1 SSHAT, CDR2 FNYEAQ (reference sequence). CDR3 bases: TGTGCTAGCAGCCCCGGACTAGCGGGAGTCGGGGAGCTGTTTTTT. Amino acids: CASSPGLAGVGELFF. Based on the CDR3 plus reference TRBV7-7 and TRBJ2-2, the full variable domain is GAGVSQSPRYKVTKRGQDVTLRCDPISSHATLYWYQQALGQGPEFLTYFNYEAQPDKSGLPSDRFSAERPEGSISTLTIQRTEQRDSAMYRCASSPGLAGVGELFFGEGSRLTVL.

This chain uses TRBV7-9 with TRBJ2-2; 8 bases fit TRBD2. With 5 bases clipped from V and 7 bases from J, the junction kept 12 bases outside the gene matches. The CDR3 covers 16 residues. Germline CDR1 SEHNR, CDR2 FQNEAQ (reference sequence). For the CDR3, the DNA is TGTGCCAGCAGCAGACGACTAGCGAGTGACGGCGGGGAGCTGTTTTTT. Translation gives CASSRRLASDGGELFF.

The rearrangement uses TRBV5-1 and TRBJ2-2; 9 bases are a match to TRBD1. The CDR3 is 16 amino acids. V lost 0 bases to trimming and J lost 6 bases; unmatched junction nucleotides: 6. Per the germline V gene, CDR1 is SGHRS and CDR2 is YFSETQ. In DNA, the CDR3 is TGCGCCAGCAGCTTGGAGGGACAGGGAGGGGCCGGGGAGCTGTTTTTT. It translates to CASSLEGQGGAGELFF.

The chain has TRBV7-2 and TRBJ1-4; D gene ambiguous. V was clipped by 2 bases and J by 7 bases, with 14 bases between them. Germline loops: CDR1 SGHTA, CDR2 FQGNSA. This CDR3 is built from 15 residues. The chain's CDR3 is CASSLMAGVSEKLFF. For the CDR3, the DNA is TGTGCCAGCAGCTTAATGGCTGGGGTTAGTGAAAAACTGTTTTTT.

This clone showed up just once. This sequence joins TRBV9 and TRBJ2-1; 8 bases align to TRBD2. V lost 3 bases to trimming and J lost 8 bases; unmatched junction nucleotides: 10. CDR1 SGDLS and CDR2 YYNGEE come from the germline V gene. The length of the CDR3 is 15 residues. In nucleotides, the CDR3 is TGTGCCAGCAGCGGGCCGGGACTAGTGGATGATGAGCAGTTCTTC. Residues: CASSGPGLVDDEQFF.

With respect to this clone: A read error may produce the germline difference seen at one junction end. The V call is TRBV5-1, the J call TRBJ1-1, with unresolved D. CDR1 is SGHRS and CDR2 is YFSETQ in the germline V gene. The CDR3 length is 12 residues. The CDR3 reads CASSLDQINSAF. CDR3 in DNA: TGCGCCAGCAGCTTGGATCAGATTAACTCCGCGTTT.

The CDR3 reads CAICPGQGNNEQFF. The CDR3, as DNA: TGTGCCATCTGTCCGGGACAGGGGAACAATGAGCAGTTCTTC. This rearrangement joins TRBV10-3 to TRBJ2-1, with 10 bases identical to TRBD1. This CDR3 region has 14 residues. CDR1 is ENHRY, CDR2 SYGVKD, per germline. J was trimmed by 5 bases and V by 8 bases; bases with no gene match: 6.

This chain links TRBV6-4 with TRBJ2-1; 8 positions match TRBD2. This CDR3 comprises 15 residues. The V gene's germline CDR1 is MRHNA and CDR2 SNTAGT. V was clipped by 2 bases and J by 7 bases; unmatched bases: 7. The CDR3 DNA sequence: TGTGCCAGCAGTGACCTTAGCGGGACTAATAATGAGCAGTTCTTC. Protein product: CASSDLSGTNNEQFF.

The rearrangement joins TRBV4-1 to TRBJ2-7, with D possibly being TRBD2 (6 bases). Deletions cut 4 bases from V and 2 bases from J, with 18 bases between. The germline gives CDR1 MGHRA, CDR2 YSYEKL. This CDR3 comprises 16 residues. This chain's CDR3 is CASSPQPRRVTYEQYF. The CDR3 DNA reads TGCGCCAGCAGCCCACAACCGAGGAGGGTAACCTACGAGCAGTACTTC.

This chain links TRBV19 with TRBJ2-1; a weak D match, TRBD2 (5 bases). This CDR3 comprises 14 residues. In germline, CDR1 is LNHDA, CDR2 SQIVND (reference sequence). V lost 7 bases, J lost 2 bases, and 12 bases lay in between. CDR3 nucleotide sequence: TGTGCCAGTAATGAGGGCTTAGCCTACAATGAGCAGTTCTTC. Protein product: CASNEGLAYNEQFF.

The chain combines TRBV6-6 with TRBJ1-1, with 9 bases aligning to TRBD1. The V gene end was trimmed by 5 bases and the J gene end by 3 bases; junction bases not matched to a gene: 1. The CDR3 runs 13 residues. CDR1 and CDR2 (germline): MNHNY, SVGAGI (reference sequence). The CDR3 protein is CASSGQGHTEAFF. The CDR3 DNA reads TGTGCCAGCAGTGGACAGGGGCACACTGAAGCTTTCTTT.

CDR3: CASTEGPVGGTGANVLTF. In DNA, the CDR3 is TGTGCCAGCACAGAAGGCCCCGTTGGGGGCACTGGGGCCAACGTCCTGACTTTC. J is TRBJ2-6 and V is TRBV28; tentative D call: TRBD1 (6 bases). Germline CDR1 and CDR2: MDHEN and SYDVKM. CDR3 length: 18 residues. Trimming left V 7 bases short and J 2 bases short, with 21 bases between.